This passage covers 4 T cell receptor beta chains from one sample sequenced in a study of T cell responses to AZD1222 COVID-19 vaccine. Clones were read by immunoSEQ multiplex PCR, and TCRdb kept only the in-frame ones, dropping some. The data contain around 150,000 clones, around 95% of them singletons. Source: peripheral blood, taken on day 0 of AZD1222 vaccination. The receptors come from an adult in good health.

The V gene is TRBV7-2, the J gene TRBJ2-3, with D uncertain. Trimming took 0 bases from V and 7 from J, leaving 5 bases between them. Germline V CDR1 and CDR2: SGHTA, FQGNSA. This CDR3 spans 12 amino acids. In nucleotides, the CDR3 is TGTGCCAGCAGCTTAGCCTTGCATACGCAGTATTTT. Translated, it gives CASSLALHTQYF. The complete variable domain, with remaining parts taken from reference TRBV7-2 and TRBJ2-3, reads GAGVSQSPSNKVTEKGKDVELRCDPISGHTALYWYRQSLGQGLEFLIYFQGNSAPDKSGLPSDRFSAERTGGSVSTLTIQRTQQEDSAVYLCASSLALHTQYFGPGTRLTVL.

The chain recombines TRBV12-3 or TRBV12-4 with TRBJ1-2; no firm D call. V lost 4 bases and J 12 bases, leaving 15 bases between the germline ends. The CDR3 has 12 amino acids. CDR3 DNA sequence: TGTGCCAGCAGTTCCGGGGAGTTTATCGACACCTTC. The encoded protein is CASSSGEFIDTF.

This chain uses TRBV27 with TRBJ1-1; possible D gene TRBD1, 6 bases. V was trimmed by 3 bases and J by 0 bases, leaving 14 bases between them. Germline V lookup: CDR1 MNHEY, CDR2 SMNVEV (reference sequence). The CDR3 spans 16 residues. The CDR3 spells CASSFGRGYLNTEAFF. The CDR3 DNA follows: TGTGCCAGCAGTTTTGGCAGGGGATATCTGAACACTGAAGCTTTCTTT.

The J gene is TRBJ1-2, the V gene TRBV20-1, with D uncertain. V was cut by 3 bases and J by 2 bases, with 10 bases left in between. Germline-derived CDR1 and CDR2 are DFQATT and SNEGSKA (reference sequence). The CDR3 has 13 residues. The CDR3 nucleotides are TGCAGTGCTAGTTTGGAAGAGAACTATGGCTACACCTTC. It is translated as CSASLEENYGYTF.